This passage covers 12 T cell receptor beta chains from one sample sequenced in a study of T-cell reconstitution after alpha-beta-depleted transplantation in children. Molecular barcoding with unique molecular identifiers was used for the TCRbeta library. TCRdb ran MiXCR on the PCR reads and lists one entry per CDR3 protein. Of 83,000 or so distinct CDR3 sequences in the sample, roughly 8.4% were seen once. This specimen was PBMCs from the stem cell graft donor, taken from the stem cell graft. The receptors here all came from a human donor who donated a stem cell graft to a child with congenital amegakaryocytic thrombocytopenia.

The table lists this clonotype with many counts. This chain joins TRBV30 and TRBJ2-1; the D gene could be TRBD1 or TRBD2 (6 bases each). V lost 4 bases, J lost 3 bases, and 16 bases lay in between. The CDR3 totals 15 residues. Germline CDR1 GTSNPN, CDR2 SVGIG (reference sequence). CDR3 in DNA: TGTGCCTGGACCCAGGGGCTGGGGGGCTACAATGAGCAGTTCTTC. It codes for CAWTQGLGGYNEQFF.

This clonotype was counted ten times or more. This chain joins TRBV11-2 and TRBJ1-1; TRBD1 might be the D (6 bases). V lost 5 bases and J lost 3, with 13 bases in between. CDR3 length: 14 amino acids. CDR1 is SGHAT and CDR2 is FQNNGV in the germline V gene. The DNA for the CDR3 is TGTGCCAGCAGCCCGAGGAGGGGGGACACTGAAGCTTTCTTT. Residues: CASSPRRGDTEAFF. The variable domain in full, with the rest retrieved from reference TRBV11-2 and TRBJ1-1, is EAGVAQSPRYKIIEKRQSVAFWCNPISGHATLYWYQQILGQGPKLLIQFQNNGVVDDSQLPKDRFSAERLKGVDSTLKIQPAKLEDSAVYLCASSPRRGDTEAFFGQGTRLTVV.

This clonotype came up many times. The gene calls are TRBV5-1 and TRBJ2-2; D not certain. The CDR3 totals 14 residues. Trimming left V 0 bases short and J 3 bases short, with 6 bases between. Germline V gene data show CDR1 as SGHRS and CDR2 as YFSETQ. This CDR3 reads CASSLVSDTGELFF. The CDR3 nucleotides are TGCGCCAGCAGCTTGGTTTCCGACACCGGGGAGCTGTTTTTT. The full variable domain, rest sourced from reference TRBV5-1 and TRBJ2-2, is KAGVTQTPRYLIKTRGQQVTLSCSPISGHRSVSWYQQTPGQGLQFLFEYFSETQRNKGNFPGRFSGRQFSNSRSEMNVSTLELGDSALYLCASSLVSDTGELFFGEGSRLTVL.

This clonotype was detected many times. The chain carries TRBV12-3 or TRBV12-4 and TRBJ1-2, with a weak D call TRBD1 (5 bases). V lost 5 bases and J 4 bases, leaving 11 bases between the germline ends. CDR3 length equals 13 residues. In nucleotides, the CDR3 is TGTGCCAGCAGTGGACCCGGGACCTATGGCTACACCTTC. Residues: CASSGPGTYGYTF.

Ten or more counts support this clonotype. V gene TRBV12-3 or TRBV12-4 combines with J gene TRBJ1-5, with 9 positions matching TRBD1. The CDR3 is 14 amino acids. Losses at the gene ends were 3 bases for V and 7 bases for J; bases not matched to a gene: 4. CDR3 nucleotide sequence: TGTGCCAGCAGTTTCGGGACAGGGTCACAGCCCCAGCATTTT. Amino acids: CASSFGTGSQPQHF.

This clonotype was recorded many times. The gene calls are TRBV10-3 and TRBJ2-2; 8 bases align to TRBD2. Germline CDR1 reads ENHRY; CDR2 reads SYGVKD. The CDR3 runs 16 residues. J was trimmed by 4 bases and V by 10 bases; bases with no gene match: 14. The CDR3 coding sequence is TGTGCCACCCGGGGGGGATCCCTCCCTACCACCGGGGAGCTGTTTTTT. Encoded protein: CATRGGSLPTTGELFF.

In its sample, this clonotype was seen many times. The chain has TRBV19 and TRBJ2-1, with unresolved D. Trimming pared 9 bases from V and 0 bases from J, leaving 6 bases between. Germline V gene sequence: CDR1 LNHDA, CDR2 SQIVND (reference sequence). This CDR3 has 12 residues. The chain's CDR3 is CASRSSYNEQFF. CDR3 nucleotides: TGTGCCAGCAGGAGCTCCTACAATGAGCAGTTCTTC.

Only a few counts were recorded for this clonotype. Since a much larger clone is just one base distant, this may be a read error. This CDR3 reads CIAGPGQGYEQYF. CDR3 DNA: TGCATTGCTGGCCCGGGACAGGGCTACGAGCAGTACTTC. The rearrangement links TRBV20-1 to TRBJ2-7; 9 bases are a match to TRBD1. The CDR3 consists of 13 residues. Germline assignment: CDR1 DFQATT and CDR2 SNEGSKA (reference sequence).

Ten or more counts support this clonotype. The V call is TRBV5-1, the J call TRBJ1-3, with 7 positions matching TRBD1. Germline loops: CDR1 SGHRS, CDR2 YFSETQ. The CDR3 has 17 amino acids. The V and J ends lost 3 bases and 0 bases, in that order; junction bases with no gene match: 9. The CDR3 coding sequence is TGCGCCAGCAGCTCGACAGGGACCTTCTTCTCTGGAAACACCATATATTTT. Protein: CASSSTGTFFSGNTIYF.

This clonotype is labeled medium-sized. The chain combines TRBV12-3 or TRBV12-4 with TRBJ2-1; 13 nucleotides line up with TRBD2. This CDR3 has 15 amino acids. V lost 3 bases, J lost 15 bases, and 11 bases stayed unmatched. DNA of the CDR3: TGTGCCAGCAGTTTTGGACTAGCGGGAGCCCAAGATTGGTTCTTC. It translates to CASSFGLAGAQDWFF.

This clonotype has a count of ten or more. The chain employs TRBV5-6 and TRBJ1-1, with D hard to call. CDR3 length: 12 residues. CDR1 and CDR2 from the germline V gene are SGHDT and YYEEEE. V gave up 4 bases and J gave up 6 bases, with 10 bases separating them. In DNA form, the CDR3 reads TGTGCCAGCAGCCTGACGGATGCTGAAGCTTTCTTT. Protein product: CASSLTDAEAFF.

The gene calls are TRBV12-3 or TRBV12-4 and TRBJ2-1; unclear D gene. Between the trimmed V and J ends, which lost 5 bases and 8 bases, there was a span of 13 bases. The CDR3 is 13 residues long. The CDR3 region is CASSVPDGYEQFF. In DNA, the CDR3 is TGTGCCAGCAGTGTACCAGACGGGTATGAGCAGTTCTTC.